These T cell receptor beta chains were read from a single sample in a study of cytomegalovirus exposure and HLA in healthy donors. Using immunoSEQ multiplex PCR, the repertoire was profiled, and TCRdb retains in-frame clones only, with some absent. The data contain roughly 20,000 clones, under 85% of them singletons. The material sequenced was PBMCs. The receptors shown here come from a human donor in good health. The CDR3 runs from the conserved cysteine through the conserved F or W. A D gene is named only where the DNA matches it firmly. The size of a clone is reported for some rows only, either as once, few or many, or as a class for expanded clones.

len: 16; abundance: few; d_gene: NA; v_gene: TRBV4-2; j_gene: TRBJ2-7; CDR3nt: TGTGCCAGCAGCCAAGATGAGGGGACACTCTCCTACGAGCAGTACTTC; CDR3aa: CASSQDEGTLSYEQYF
len: 13; abundance: few; d_gene: TRBD1; v_gene: TRBV5-4; j_gene: TRBJ1-2; CDR3nt: TGTGCCAGCAGCTTGAGGACAGGGGCTGGCTACACCTTC; CDR3aa: CASSLRTGAGYTF
len: 17; abundance: NA; d_gene: NA; v_gene: TRBV25-1; j_gene: TRBJ2-3; CDR3nt: TGTGCCAGCAGTGAATATGCAACAGGCCGCAGCACAGATACGCAGTATTTT; CDR3aa: CASSEYATGRSTDTQYF
len: 16; abundance: NA; d_gene: TRBD2; v_gene: TRBV4-2; j_gene: TRBJ2-7; CDR3nt: TGTGCCAGCAGCCAAGATGGGACTAGCGGTTCCTACGAGCAGTACTTC; CDR3aa: CASSQDGTSGSYEQYF
len: 13; abundance: NA; d_gene: TRBD1; v_gene: TRBV6-5; j_gene: TRBJ1-2; CDR3nt: TGTGCCAGCACCCTGGACAGGGTTGATGGCTACACCTTC; CDR3aa: CASTLDRVDGYTF
len: 13; abundance: NA; d_gene: TRBD1; v_gene: TRBV7-9; j_gene: TRBJ1-1; CDR3nt: TGTGCCAGCAGCGCAGGGACAGGCCTCTGGGCTTTCTTT; CDR3aa: CASSAGTGLWAFF
len: 15; abundance: once; d_gene: TRBD1; v_gene: TRBV9; j_gene: TRBJ1-5; CDR3nt: TGTGCCAGCAGCGAGGGGGGACAGGGCAATCAGCCCCAGCATTTT; CDR3aa: CASSEGGQGNQPQHF
len: 13; abundance: NA; d_gene: NA; v_gene: TRBV7-9; j_gene: TRBJ2-7; CDR3nt: TGTGCCAGCAGCCTTACAGGGCTCGACGAGCAGTACTTC; CDR3aa: CASSLTGLDEQYF
len: 13; abundance: NA; d_gene: TRBD1; v_gene: TRBV11-2; j_gene: TRBJ2-5; CDR3nt: TGTGCCAGCAGCTACGGACAGGGGGAGACCCAGTACTTC; CDR3aa: CASSYGQGETQYF
len: 14; abundance: once; d_gene: TRBD1; v_gene: TRBV6-5; j_gene: TRBJ1-3; CDR3nt: TGTGCCAGCAGTTACCGGACAGGGGGAAACACCATATATTTT; CDR3aa: CASSYRTGGNTIYF
len: 13; abundance: NA; d_gene: NA; v_gene: TRBV5-6; j_gene: TRBJ2-3; CDR3nt: TGTGCCAGCAGCTACCATACACGAGATACGCAGTATTTT; CDR3aa: CASSYHTRDTQYF
len: 15; abundance: NA; d_gene: NA; v_gene: TRBV7-2; j_gene: TRBJ2-1; CDR3nt: TGTGCCAGCAGCTTAGGCGATAGCTCCTACAATGAGCAGTTCTTC; CDR3aa: CASSLGDSSYNEQFF
len: 15; abundance: NA; d_gene: TRBD1; v_gene: TRBV5-4; j_gene: TRBJ2-7; CDR3nt: TGTGCCAGCAGCTTGGAGGAGACAGGGGGCTACGAGCAGTACTTC; CDR3aa: CASSLEETGGYEQYF
len: 16; abundance: NA; d_gene: NA; v_gene: TRBV28; j_gene: TRBJ2-1; CDR3nt: TGTGCCAGCAGTTTTCCGGGACACGGACCTTACAATGAGCAGTTCTTC; CDR3aa: CASSFPGHGPYNEQFF
len: 16; abundance: NA; d_gene: TRBD2; v_gene: TRBV11-2; j_gene: TRBJ2-7; CDR3nt: TGTGCCAGCAGCGTACTAGCGGGAGGGGCCTCCTACGAGCAGTACTTC; CDR3aa: CASSVLAGGASYEQYF
len: 14; abundance: NA; d_gene: NA; v_gene: TRBV27; j_gene: TRBJ2-5; CDR3nt: TGTGCCAGCAGTCCTCTAGCCCCCCAAGAGACCCAGTACTTC; CDR3aa: CASSPLAPQETQYF
len: 14; abundance: NA; d_gene: NA; v_gene: TRBV2; j_gene: TRBJ2-7; CDR3nt: TGTGCCAGCAGTGAGGGGCCCCAAGGATTCGAGCAGTACTTC; CDR3aa: CASSEGPQGFEQYF
len: 12; abundance: NA; d_gene: NA; v_gene: TRBV2; j_gene: TRBJ1-1; CDR3nt: TGTGCCAGCAGCCCCCGGGGCACTGAAGCTTTCTTT; CDR3aa: CASSPRGTEAFF
len: 16; abundance: NA; d_gene: NA; v_gene: TRBV5-1; j_gene: TRBJ2-1; CDR3nt: TGCGCCAGCAGCTTATATCAGTCCCACAGGGACGATGAGCAGTTCTTC; CDR3aa: CASSLYQSHRDDEQFF
len: 14; abundance: once; d_gene: TRBD2; v_gene: TRBV11-3; j_gene: TRBJ2-3; CDR3nt: TGTGCCAGTTCAGCGGGGGGGCTTGTAGATACGCAGTATTTT; CDR3aa: CASSAGGLVDTQYF
len: 13; abundance: NA; d_gene: TRBD1; v_gene: TRBV25-1; j_gene: TRBJ2-1; CDR3nt: TGTGCCAGCAGTCCCCGGACAGGAGAGGAGCAGTTCTTC; CDR3aa: CASSPRTGEEQFF
len: 18; abundance: NA; d_gene: TRBD2; v_gene: TRBV28; j_gene: TRBJ2-7; CDR3nt: TGTGCCAGCAGTTCCCCGGGGCCTATAGCGGGAGGCTCCTACGAGCAGTACTTC; CDR3aa: CASSSPGPIAGGSYEQYF
len: 16; abundance: NA; d_gene: TRBD2; v_gene: TRBV7-9; j_gene: TRBJ2-7; CDR3nt: TGTGCCAGCAGCTTAGACGCGACTAGCGGGAGCTACGAGCAGTACTTC; CDR3aa: CASSLDATSGSYEQYF
len: 19; abundance: NA; d_gene: TRBD2; v_gene: TRBV7-3; j_gene: TRBJ2-7; CDR3nt: TGTGCCAGCCGCCCCAGTGGGGGCGGGGGGGCCAAAGGTTGGTACGAGCAGTACTTC; CDR3aa: CASRPSGGGGAKGWYEQYF
len: 11; abundance: NA; d_gene: NA; v_gene: TRBV28; j_gene: TRBJ1-1; CDR3nt: TGTGCCAGCAGTTCATTCACTGAAGCTTTCTTT; CDR3aa: CASSSFTEAFF
len: 14; abundance: NA; d_gene: NA; v_gene: TRBV5-1; j_gene: TRBJ1-2; CDR3nt: TGCGCCAGCAGTTCCGGGATTGCTAACTATGGCTACACCTTC; CDR3aa: CASSSGIANYGYTF
len: 15; abundance: NA; d_gene: TRBD2; v_gene: TRBV9; j_gene: TRBJ2-3; CDR3nt: TGTGCCAGCAGCGCTAGCGGGGGGGGCACAGATACGCAGTATTTT; CDR3aa: CASSASGGGTDTQYF
len: 11; abundance: few; d_gene: NA; v_gene: TRBV6-6; j_gene: TRBJ1-2; CDR3nt: TGTGCCAGCTCTCAGGAAGGTGGCTACACCTTC; CDR3aa: CASSQEGGYTF
len: 15; abundance: NA; d_gene: NA; v_gene: TRBV6-5; j_gene: TRBJ1-1; CDR3nt: TGTGCCAGCAGTTACCAATCGCGGGGGCGGACTGAAGCTTTCTTT; CDR3aa: CASSYQSRGRTEAFF
len: 13; abundance: large; d_gene: NA; v_gene: TRBV19; j_gene: TRBJ2-1; CDR3nt: TGTGCCAGTAGTATGATGACGGGAAATGAGCAGTTCTTC; CDR3aa: CASSMMTGNEQFF
len: 16; abundance: NA; d_gene: TRBD2; v_gene: TRBV19; j_gene: TRBJ2-6; CDR3nt: TGTGCCAGTAGACCTCGGACTAGAGCCGGGGCCAACGTCCTGACTTTC; CDR3aa: CASRPRTRAGANVLTF
len: 13; abundance: NA; d_gene: TRBD1; v_gene: TRBV25-1; j_gene: TRBJ1-5; CDR3nt: TGTGCCAGCAGTGCGACAGGGGTGCAGCCCCAGCATTTT; CDR3aa: CASSATGVQPQHF
len: 15; abundance: NA; d_gene: TRBD2; v_gene: TRBV27; j_gene: TRBJ2-3; CDR3nt: TGTGCCAGCGGGCCCAGCGGGGGGGGTGGGGGTACGCAGTATTTT; CDR3aa: CASGPSGGGGGTQYF
len: 15; abundance: NA; d_gene: NA; v_gene: TRBV11-2; j_gene: TRBJ1-5; CDR3nt: TGTGCCAGCAGCTACAAGCAGGGGTACAATCAGCCCCAGCATTTT; CDR3aa: CASSYKQGYNQPQHF
len: 15; abundance: NA; d_gene: NA; v_gene: TRBV27; j_gene: TRBJ1-2; CDR3nt: TGTGCCAGCAGTTCCAGGGGTTGGTCTAACTATGGCTACACCTTC; CDR3aa: CASSSRGWSNYGYTF
len: 13; abundance: NA; d_gene: TRBD1; v_gene: TRBV19; j_gene: TRBJ2-7; CDR3nt: TGTGCCAGTGGGACAGGTGCCTCCTACGAGCAGTACTTC; CDR3aa: CASGTGASYEQYF
len: 19; abundance: NA; d_gene: NA; v_gene: TRBV9; j_gene: TRBJ1-3; CDR3nt: TGTGCCAGCAGCGTAGCACAGGCTAAGCCTATCTACTCTGGAAACACCATATATTTT; CDR3aa: CASSVAQAKPIYSGNTIYF
len: 14; abundance: NA; d_gene: NA; v_gene: TRBV7-9; j_gene: TRBJ1-1; CDR3nt: TGTGCCAGCAGCGATATTAAAGGGGGGGCTGAAGCTTTCTTT; CDR3aa: CASSDIKGGAEAFF
len: 14; abundance: NA; d_gene: NA; v_gene: TRBV2; j_gene: TRBJ1-2; CDR3nt: TGTGCCAGCAGTGAAGGCAGGAGCGGCTATGGCTACACCTTC; CDR3aa: CASSEGRSGYGYTF
len: 14; abundance: NA; d_gene: NA; v_gene: TRBV18; j_gene: TRBJ1-1; CDR3nt: TGTGCCAGCTCAAACCTAATCGGGAACACTGAAGCTTTCTTT; CDR3aa: CASSNLIGNTEAFF
len: 12; abundance: once; d_gene: TRBD1; v_gene: TRBV6-1; j_gene: TRBJ2-1; CDR3nt: TGTGCCAGCAACTCAGGGGGAGTTGGGGGTTTCTTC; CDR3aa: CASNSGGVGGFF
len: 13; abundance: few; d_gene: NA; v_gene: TRBV5-6; j_gene: TRBJ1-2; CDR3nt: TGTGCCAGCAGCTTGGTAGTGCAGGGCGGCTACACCTTC; CDR3aa: CASSLVVQGGYTF
len: 12; abundance: NA; d_gene: NA; v_gene: TRBV29-1; j_gene: TRBJ1-2; CDR3nt: TGCAGCGTTGAGGGGGCACCCTATGGCTACACCTTC; CDR3aa: CSVEGAPYGYTF
len: 15; abundance: NA; d_gene: TRBD1; v_gene: TRBV18; j_gene: TRBJ1-2; CDR3nt: TGTGCCAGCTCACCAACCGGGACAGGGAACTATGGCTACACCTTC; CDR3aa: CASSPTGTGNYGYTF
len: 15; abundance: NA; d_gene: TRBD2; v_gene: TRBV14; j_gene: TRBJ2-1; CDR3nt: TGTGCCAGCAGCCAAGTGCCCCTACTAGCGGGGGAGCAGTTCTTC; CDR3aa: CASSQVPLLAGEQFF
len: 13; abundance: NA; d_gene: NA; v_gene: TRBV10-2; j_gene: TRBJ2-5; CDR3nt: TGCGCCAGCAGTGGAGCGGGTGGCAGGGCCCAGTACTTC; CDR3aa: CASSGAGGRAQYF
len: 15; abundance: NA; d_gene: NA; v_gene: TRBV4-3; j_gene: TRBJ1-5; CDR3nt: TGCGCCAGCAGCCAAGATAAATATAGCAATCAGCCCCAGCATTTT; CDR3aa: CASSQDKYSNQPQHF
len: 14; abundance: NA; d_gene: NA; v_gene: TRBV30; j_gene: TRBJ1-1; CDR3nt: TGTGCCTGGAATGGACGGGGGGCCGACACTGAAGCTTTCTTT; CDR3aa: CAWNGRGADTEAFF
len: 14; abundance: NA; d_gene: TRBD1; v_gene: TRBV6-1; j_gene: TRBJ1-5; CDR3nt: TGTGCCAGCAGTGAAGGGGCAGGGGGACAGCCCCAGCATTTT; CDR3aa: CASSEGAGGQPQHF
len: 13; abundance: NA; d_gene: NA; v_gene: TRBV30; j_gene: TRBJ1-1; CDR3nt: TGTGCCTGGGAGCAATTTACGAACACTGAAGCTTTCTTT; CDR3aa: CAWEQFTNTEAFF
len: 15; abundance: NA; d_gene: NA; v_gene: TRBV6-1; j_gene: TRBJ1-2; CDR3nt: TGTGCCAGCACCCCCACCCCAGGGACTAACTATGGCTACACCTTC; CDR3aa: CASTPTPGTNYGYTF
len: 15; abundance: NA; d_gene: NA; v_gene: TRBV30; j_gene: TRBJ2-2; CDR3nt: TGTGCCTGGAGTGTTGGTAGCTCCGGCACCGGGGAGCTGTTTTTT; CDR3aa: CAWSVGSSGTGELFF
len: 14; abundance: NA; d_gene: NA; v_gene: TRBV5-1; j_gene: TRBJ2-7; CDR3nt: TGCGCCAGCAGCTATGCGGGACAGAACTACGAGCAGTACTTC; CDR3aa: CASSYAGQNYEQYF
len: 12; abundance: NA; d_gene: NA; v_gene: TRBV7-9; j_gene: TRBJ2-7; CDR3nt: TGTGCCAGCAGCCGGGAACTCTACGAGCAGTACTTC; CDR3aa: CASSRELYEQYF
len: 14; abundance: NA; d_gene: NA; v_gene: TRBV6-5; j_gene: TRBJ2-7; CDR3nt: TGTGCCACCACGCAACAGGAAAACTCCTACGAGCAGTACTTC; CDR3aa: CATTQQENSYEQYF
len: 16; abundance: NA; d_gene: TRBD1; v_gene: TRBV4-2; j_gene: TRBJ2-7; CDR3nt: TGTGCCAGCAGCCAAACCAATGACAGGGTCGGCTACGAGCAGTACTTC; CDR3aa: CASSQTNDRVGYEQYF